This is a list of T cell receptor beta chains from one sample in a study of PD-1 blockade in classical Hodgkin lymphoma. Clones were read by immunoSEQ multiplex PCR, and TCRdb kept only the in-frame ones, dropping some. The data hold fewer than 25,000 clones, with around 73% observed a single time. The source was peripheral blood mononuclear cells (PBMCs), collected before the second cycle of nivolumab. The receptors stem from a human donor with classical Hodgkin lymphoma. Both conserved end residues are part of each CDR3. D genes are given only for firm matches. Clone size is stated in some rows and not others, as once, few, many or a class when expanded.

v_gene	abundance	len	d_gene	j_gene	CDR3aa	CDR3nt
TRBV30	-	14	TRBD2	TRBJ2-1	CAWSLAGGYNEQFF	TGTGCCTGGAGTTTAGCGGGAGGCTACAATGAGCAGTTCTTC
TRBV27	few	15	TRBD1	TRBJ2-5	CASSRLQGVLETQYF	TGTGCCAGCAGCCGCTTACAGGGGGTGTTGGAGACCCAGTACTTC
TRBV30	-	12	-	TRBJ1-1	CAWSQGWTEAFF	TGTGCCTGGAGTCAGGGTTGGACTGAAGCTTTCTTT
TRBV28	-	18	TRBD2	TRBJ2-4	CASSLVSGRAQAKNIQYF	TGTGCCAGCAGTTTAGTTAGCGGGAGGGCTCAAGCCAAAAACATTCAGTACTTC
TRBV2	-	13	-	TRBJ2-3	CASSESSTDTQYF	TGTGCCAGCAGTGAGTCCTCCACAGATACGCAGTATTTT
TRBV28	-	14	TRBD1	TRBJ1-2	CASSFRTGIGGYTF	TGTGCCAGCAGTTTTCGGACAGGGATCGGTGGCTACACCTTC
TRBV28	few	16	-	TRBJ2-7	CASSLVRGTVKDEQYF	TGTGCCAGCAGTTTGGTTAGGGGCACGGTTAAGGACGAGCAGTACTTC
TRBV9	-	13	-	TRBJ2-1	CASSTRGANEQFF	TGTGCCAGCAGCACTCGGGGAGCAAATGAGCAGTTCTTC
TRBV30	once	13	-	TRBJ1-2	CAWSLSGFYGYTF	TGTGCCTGGAGTCTCAGCGGGTTCTATGGCTACACCTTC
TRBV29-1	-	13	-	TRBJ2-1	CSVEESEGHEQFF	TGCAGCGTTGAGGAGTCGGAGGGGCATGAGCAGTTCTTC
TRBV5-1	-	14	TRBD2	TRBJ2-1	CASSLGTSANEQFF	TGCGCCAGCAGCTTGGGGACTAGCGCAAATGAGCAGTTCTTC
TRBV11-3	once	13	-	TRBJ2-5	CASSITSLETQYF	TGTGCCAGCAGCATCACTAGTTTGGAGACCCAGTACTTC
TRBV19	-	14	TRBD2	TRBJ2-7	CASSVAGVSHEQYF	TGTGCCAGTAGTGTGGCGGGAGTCTCCCACGAGCAGTACTTC
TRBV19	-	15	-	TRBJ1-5	CASSPGSGGVEPQHF	TGTGCCAGTAGTCCCGGGTCCGGGGGGGTGGAGCCCCAGCATTTT
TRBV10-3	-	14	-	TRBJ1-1	CAIRAAGMNTEAFF	TGTGCCATCAGGGCGGCAGGGATGAACACTGAAGCTTTCTTT
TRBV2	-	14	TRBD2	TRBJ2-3	CAILLAGGGDTQYF	TGTGCCATTTTACTAGCGGGAGGGGGAGATACGCAGTATTTT
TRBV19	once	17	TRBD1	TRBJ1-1	CASSPWDRGELSPEAFF	TGTGCCAGTAGTCCCTGGGACAGGGGCGAACTCAGCCCTGAAGCTTTCTTT
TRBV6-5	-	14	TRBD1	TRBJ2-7	CASSPGTGLYEQYF	TGTGCCAGCAGTCCCGGGACAGGGCTCTACGAGCAGTACTTC
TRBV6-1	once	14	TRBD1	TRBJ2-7	CASSKTRGPYEQYF	TGTGCCAGCAGTAAAACTAGGGGGCCCTACGAGCAGTACTTC